Here is one T cell receptor beta chain with its context. Its target antigen remains unknown. No much larger clonotype is one base removed from it; base qualities were not supplied. Libraries were made using RT-PCR. Sequencer: Illumina HiSeq 2500. The public reads were reprocessed in TCRdb via fastp at Q25 and MiXCR, keeping in-frame beta chains. Every distinct CDR3 protein forms one entry, paired with its most common genes and DNA. This sample lists about 240,000 distinct CDR3 sequences; 10% to 15% were detected once. The ten largest clones add up to roughly 7.7% of the sample. The data are from a study of response to subunit inactivated influenza vaccine (dated by TCRdb to 2016 to 2019). Some background on the complete study: To follow how T cells responded to a trivalent subunit inactivated influenza vaccine, the researchers relied on deep quantitative profiling of the T cell receptor repertoire.

Study-level results and caveats: It was suggested by the authors that each seasonal influenza vaccination may recruit only a limited number of new T cells.

This sequence originates from a man in his fifties or sixties who received an inactivated influenza vaccine. Donor details come from another sample of the same person, matched by shared clones. This sample comprised non-naive T cells sorted from PBMCs, obtained about 14 days before vaccination. The meaning of the sample's cell subset or site label: memory T cell fraction.

The DNA sequence is TGTGCCACAAACAAGCCTCGGACAGGGACATACGAGCAGTACTTC. Its protein product is CATNKPRTGTYEQYF. The chain links TRBV6-2 or TRBV6-3 with TRBJ2-7; the junction holds 8 bases that match TRBD1. CDR1 and CDR2 are drawn from the germline V gene: MNHEY, SVGEGT. The CDR3 sequence holds 15 residues, the cysteine and phenylalanine included. The CDR3 DNA has 45 bases and is translated from base 1. V lost 10 bases and J lost 4 bases, and the count of bases not matched to a germline gene is 15.